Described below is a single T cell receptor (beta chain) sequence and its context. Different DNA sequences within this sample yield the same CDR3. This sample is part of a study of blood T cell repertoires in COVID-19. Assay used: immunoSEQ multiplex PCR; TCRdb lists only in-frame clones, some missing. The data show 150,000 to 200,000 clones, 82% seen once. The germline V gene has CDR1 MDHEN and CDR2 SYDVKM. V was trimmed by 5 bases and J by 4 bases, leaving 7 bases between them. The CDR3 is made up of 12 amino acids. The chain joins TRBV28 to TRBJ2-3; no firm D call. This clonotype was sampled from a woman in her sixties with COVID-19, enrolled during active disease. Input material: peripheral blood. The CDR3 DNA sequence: TGTGCCAGCAGTCTAAGCGCAGATACGCAGTATTTT. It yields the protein CASSLSADTQYF.